This entry features one T cell receptor beta chain sequence. The antigen it recognizes is unknown. The input lacks base qualities; no much larger clone sits a single base away. Ophthalmopathy patients had moderately to severely active disease, with a Clinical Activity Score of 3 or more, a NOSPECS grade of 4 or more, and a disease duration of less than 3 months. Exclusion was applied to patients with uncontrolled infections, other autoimmune diseases, pregnancy or lactation. Clinical symptoms, serum thyroxine and TRAb, thyroid ultrasound, and orbital computed tomography formed the basis for the diagnoses. Ficoll-Paque density gradient centrifugation was used to isolate PBMCs from approximately 10 ml of fresh peripheral blood. Total RNA was extracted using Trizol reagent, and RNA quality was assessed on an Agilent 2100 Bioanalyzer. This record comes from a study of T cells in Graves' hyperthyroidism and ophthalmopathy (dated by TCRdb to the late 2010s). Context from the whole study: Peripheral blood was sampled at the time of initial diagnosis, prior to any treatment. The roughly 100 discovery patients were randomly divided into training and test sets at a 7:3 ratio. In about 6 Graves' hyperthyroidism patients, the study also compared T-cell repertoires from thyroid tissue with T-cell repertoires from blood. A discovery cohort of approximately 97 patients, approximately 45 with Graves' ophthalmopathy and more than 55 with stable Graves' hyperthyroidism, was used to find distinguishing TCR V-J signatures. An independent validation cohort of under 20 hyperthyroidism patients and about 15 patients who later progressed to ophthalmopathy tested prospective prediction of ophthalmopathy. The paper reports TCR Vbeta CDR3 sequencing of 130 to 150 peripheral blood samples: 43 ophthalmopathy, about 75 hyperthyroidism and around 17 progressor patients. After blood sampling, hyperthyroidism patients were treated with methimazole at a starting dose of 30 mg daily, and ophthalmopathy patients were treated with high-dose intravenous methylprednisolone. Broader findings and caveats from the paper: In cross-validation, a model built on a 13 V-J signature told ophthalmopathy apart from stable hyperthyroidism with about 90% sensitivity and 81% to 82% specificity, and in testing the same model reached 80%/75%. No statistical method was used to fix the sample size in advance, and group allocation was not hidden from the investigators. Most expanded thyroid clonotypes (frequency above 0.001) were also found in blood, which suggests that blood repertoires may mirror thyroid immune responses. During validation, the model predicted progression to ophthalmopathy a median of roughly six months ahead of onset, with around 65% sensitivity and roughly 72% specificity.

V lost 8 bases and J lost 3 bases, and the count of bases not matched to a germline gene is 10. From the cysteine up to the phenylalanine, the CDR3 has a length of 14 residues. The CDR3 DNA has 42 bases and is translated from base 1. The germline V gene (reference sequence) yields MNHEY for CDR1 and SMNVEV for CDR2. TCR beta CDR3 regions were amplified from RNA transcripts. For the first round of RT-PCR on the TCR CDR3, the HTBI primer set was used together with the Qiagen OneStep RT-PCR kit. The libraries were constructed in a second round of multiplex PCR and then size-selected and purified. The libraries were sequenced on an Illumina HiSeq2000 using paired-end 100 bp reads. In the source study's methods: SOAPnuke was used to process the raw data, with reads discarded if the reads contained adapters or uncalled bases, had a mean Phred below 15, or lacked an exact constant-primer or identifier match. COPE v1.2.5 was used to merge the high-quality paired reads, and each unique nucleotide sequence was defined as a clonotype. Clonotypes were aligned to IMGT TRBV, TRBD and TRBJ reference segments using MiTCR v1.1. Only V-J combinations with frequency above 0.0001, covering about 99% of repertoires, were analysed. The TCS score was defined as F50 (clonal expansion) divided by E x V (chaos), with BLOSUM62-based TCRdist calculated between CDR3 peptides within each V-J. Welch's t-statistics and random forest reduced 514 V-J features to 10 to 15, which were used in a naive Bayes classifier (R e1071). Using fastp at Q25 and MiXCR, TCRdb reprocessed the public reads and kept productive beta chains. Every distinct CDR3 protein forms one entry, paired with its most common genes and DNA. Clone size and V and J calls follow TCRdb, not the original study. The sample table shows 450,000 to 650,000 distinct CDR3 sequences, and over 12% are seen once. The ten largest clones capture 6.5% to 9% of the sample.

This TCR was recovered from a woman aged 18-30 years with Graves' ophthalmopathy. This chain is built from TRBV27 and TRBJ2-7; TRBD1 fits 7 bases in the junction. Material: blood. In nucleotides, the sequence is TGTGCCAGCCGAATCACAGGGGCCAACTACGAGCAGTACTTC. Translated, this gives CASRITGANYEQYF.